The next 15 T cell receptor beta chains were all read from a single sample in a study of technical replicates of blood from a handful of donors. This table comes from immunoSEQ multiplex PCR, and its TCRdb copy is limited to in-frame clones, with some not included. In the table there are 55,000 to 75,000 clones, approximately 86% of which are singletons. Sequencing was performed on PBMCs. The receptors originated from a human donor in good health. Some clones in this sample may be carry-over from other donors' samples.

The chain employs TRBV28 and TRBJ2-7; D remains ambiguous. This CDR3 is 12 amino acids long. The ends were cut back, 4 bases at V and 2 bases at J, with 6 bases in the middle. Germline assignment: CDR1 MDHEN and CDR2 SYDVKM. CDR3 bases: TGTGCCAGCAGTTCTACCACCTACGAGCAGTACTTC. Translated: CASSSTTYEQYF.

Only one count was recorded for this clone. V and J are TRBV5-1 and TRBJ1-6; D call uncertain. In germline, CDR1 is SGHRS, CDR2 YFSETQ. This CDR3 contains 13 residues. V lost 3 bases, J lost 5 bases, and 6 bases lay in between. CDR3 nucleotide sequence: TGCGCCAGCAGCTCGACTGATAATTCACCCCTCCACTTT. Translation: CASSSTDNSPLHF.

The chain combines TRBV7-2 with TRBJ1-5; possibly TRBD1 for D (6 bases). V shed 5 bases and J shed 4 bases, with 12 bases lying between them. CDR3 length equals 14 residues. CDR1 and CDR2 from the germline V gene are SGHTA and FQGNSA. The CDR3 DNA sequence: TGTGCCAGCAGCCAGGGGCTGGGGAATCAGCCCCAGCATTTT. The encoded protein is CASSQGLGNQPQHF.

This chain joins TRBV5-1 and TRBJ2-1; 9 bases agree with TRBD2. CDR1 is SGHRS, CDR2 YFSETQ, per germline. The CDR3 has 16 amino acids. The V and J ends lost 4 bases and 2 bases, in that order; junction bases with no gene match: 7. The CDR3 protein is CASSRQTSGTYNEQFF. DNA of the CDR3: TGCGCCAGCAGCCGACAGACTAGCGGCACCTACAATGAGCAGTTCTTC.

The chain links TRBV5-4 to TRBJ2-2, with 10 bases identical to TRBD1. After removal of 5 bases from V and 5 bases from J, the junction contained 6 bases not matched to a gene. Germline CDR1 reads SGHNT; CDR2 reads YYREEE (reference sequence). The CDR3 is 15 amino acids. The CDR3 is CASSFRQGATGELFF. CDR3 DNA sequence: TGTGCCAGCAGTTTTCGACAGGGGGCGACCGGGGAGCTGTTTTTT.

V gene TRBV6-6 combines with J gene TRBJ2-1, with D perhaps matching TRBD1 (6 bases). This CDR3 has 16 residues. Trimming pared 5 bases from V and 3 bases from J, leaving 17 bases between. Germline V CDR1 and CDR2: MNHNY, SVGAGI (reference sequence). The CDR3 bases are TGTGCCAGCAGTCCCCGTCTGGGGGCCAGCTACAATGAGCAGTTCTTC. Its protein is CASSPRLGASYNEQFF.

The rearrangement joins TRBV30 to TRBJ1-6; no clear D. The CDR3 runs 15 residues. Trimming stripped 0 bases from V and 9 bases from J, with 15 bases between. The V gene's germline CDR1 is GTSNPN and CDR2 SVGIG (reference sequence). The CDR3 sequence is CAWSVPLGGISPLHF. CDR3 bases: TGTGCCTGGAGTGTACCTTTAGGAGGAATTTCACCCCTCCACTTT.

The chain combines TRBV7-9 with TRBJ1-2; TRBD1 agrees at 10 bases. V dropped 5 bases and J dropped 0; count of bases not matched to a gene: 3. Germline V lookup: CDR1 SEHNR, CDR2 FQNEAQ (reference sequence). This CDR3 has 15 residues. This chain's CDR3 is CASSLTGGANYGYTF. In nucleotides, the CDR3 is TGTGCCAGCAGCCTGACAGGGGGCGCTAACTATGGCTACACCTTC.

The rearrangement links TRBV7-2 to TRBJ2-7, with D maybe TRBD2 (6 bases). The CDR3 is made up of 15 amino acids. Germline V gene sequence: CDR1 SGHTA, CDR2 FQGNSA. V was shortened by 2 bases and J by 3 bases, with 14 bases between the two germline ends. The CDR3 sequence is CASSLFHTEGYEQYF. CDR3 DNA sequence: TGTGCCAGCAGCTTATTTCACACGGAGGGCTACGAGCAGTACTTC.

The genes are TRBV6-4 and TRBJ1-4, with a weak D call TRBD1 (5 bases). This CDR3 has 17 residues. Germline CDR1 MRHNA, CDR2 SNTAGT. The V end was cut by 4 bases, the J end by 2 bases, with 17 bases between. CDR3 amino acids: CASSVRAGRLTNEKLFF. Here the CDR3 DNA reads TGTGCCAGCAGTGTAAGGGCAGGGCGATTGACTAATGAAAAACTGTTTTTT.

Only one count was recorded for this clone. The chain links TRBV4-3 to TRBJ1-3; the match to TRBD1 covers 8 bases. Germline CDR1 is LGHNA and CDR2 is YSLEER. The CDR3 is made up of 15 amino acids. The J segment lost 4 bases and the V segment lost 1 base, leaving 3 bases of the junction unmatched. The CDR3 DNA reads TGCGCCAGCAGCCAAGGGACAGGGCCCGGAAACACCATATATTTT. It yields the protein CASSQGTGPGNTIYF.

The chain has TRBV6-5 and TRBJ2-5; D possibly corresponds to TRBD1 (6 bases). Per germline, CDR1 MNHEY and CDR2 SVGAGI. CDR3 length equals 14 residues. Between the trimmed V and J ends, which lost 6 bases and 6 bases, there was a span of 17 bases. As DNA, the CDR3 is TGTGCCAGCAGGCGGGCAGGGGATGCGCAGACCCAGTACTTC. This sequence encodes CASRRAGDAQTQYF.

This clone was seen many times. The chain recombines TRBV7-6 with TRBJ1-1; 7 nucleotides match TRBD1. Germline values: CDR1 SGHVS, CDR2 FNYEAQ. The CDR3 length is 17 residues. J was trimmed by 0 bases and V by 5 bases; bases with no gene match: 12. The CDR3: CASSRGAGGIMNTEAFF. CDR3 in DNA: TGTGCCAGCAGCCGGGGCGCAGGGGGGATAATGAACACTGAAGCTTTCTTT.

V is TRBV14 and J is TRBJ2-2; 13 bases map to TRBD2. The germline V gene has CDR1 SGHDN and CDR2 FVKESK. With 5 bases clipped from V and 0 bases from J, the junction kept 18 bases outside the gene matches. The CDR3 loop spans 22 amino acids. The CDR3 coding sequence is TGTGCCAGCAGCTTAGTTCAGGAAACTAGCGGGGGGGCGACTGCGAACACCGGGGAGCTGTTTTTT. Translation gives CASSLVQETSGGATANTGELFF.

The rearrangement links TRBV4-2 to TRBJ1-4; the D is unclear. The ends were cut back, 0 bases at V and 2 bases at J, with 13 bases in the middle. Germline lookup yields CDR1 LGHNA and CDR2 YNFKEQ. The CDR3 runs 17 residues. The CDR3 sequence is CASSQDPPRLTNEKLFF. CDR3 sequence (DNA): TGTGCCAGCAGCCAAGATCCCCCCAGGCTCACTAATGAAAAACTGTTTTTT.